These 26 T cell receptor beta chains were sequenced from one sample in a study of post-analysis software for immune sequencing data. Unique molecular identifiers were built into the TCR beta cDNA libraries. TCRdb re-called the PCR reads through MiXCR, storing one row per CDR3 protein. The sample holds about 160,000 distinct CDR3 sequences, about 36% seen once. Material: blood, obtained after autologous hematopoietic stem cell transplantation. These receptors originate from a girl aged 5-17 years with multiple sclerosis.

V and J are TRBV5-6 and TRBJ1-1, with D possibly matching TRBD1 (5 bases). The V gene lost 4 bases and the J gene lost 4 bases, with 14 bases spanning the gap. Per the germline V gene, CDR1 is SGHDT and CDR2 is YYEEEE. The CDR3 sequence is 14 residues long. The CDR3 bases are TGTGCCAGCAGCCCGGGGGGGATTTTCACTGAAGCTTTCTTT. Translating it yields CASSPGGIFTEAFF.

The rearrangement joins TRBV6-2 or TRBV6-3 to TRBJ1-5; D not certain. Trimming left V 2 bases short and J 3 bases short, with 14 bases between. CDR1 is MNHEY, CDR2 SVGEGT, per germline. CDR3 size: 16 residues. The CDR3 nucleotides are TGTGCCAGCAGTTACCCACCACGCAGAGACAATCAGCCCCAGCATTTT. Translating it yields CASSYPPRRDNQPQHF.

This clonotype was observed a handful of times. V and J are TRBV5-1 and TRBJ2-1; 11 bases align to TRBD2. Germline V lookup: CDR1 SGHRS, CDR2 YFSETQ. CDR3 length equals 17 residues. V was pared by 0 bases and J by 8 bases, with 10 bases of the junction left unmatched. CDR3 DNA sequence: TGCGCCAGCAGCTTGGTACTAGCGGGAGCTAAGGGATATGAGCAGTTCTTC. Its translation: CASSLVLAGAKGYEQFF.

The chain uses TRBV6-6 and TRBJ1-1, with 7 bases fitting TRBD1. J gave up 4 bases and V 7 bases, and 9 bases lay outside the gene matches. The CDR3 totals 14 residues. The germline CDR1 and CDR2 sequences are MNHNY and SVGAGI (reference sequence). The CDR3 region is CASTGTVAFTEAFF. In DNA, the CDR3 is TGTGCCAGCACCGGGACAGTAGCCTTCACTGAAGCTTTCTTT.

V usage is TRBV7-6 and J usage is TRBJ2-6; tentative D call: TRBD1 (8 bases). The CDR3 has 17 residues. Germline V gene lookup returns CDR1 SGHVS and CDR2 FNYEAQ. V was cut by 3 bases and J by 2 bases, with 14 bases left in between. CDR3 in amino acids: CASSFRQGRAGANVLTF. DNA of the CDR3: TGTGCCAGCAGCTTTCGACAGGGGAGGGCTGGGGCCAACGTCCTGACTTTC.

The rearrangement uses TRBV12-3 or TRBV12-4 and TRBJ2-5, with D maybe TRBD2 (5 bases). CDR3 length: 14 residues. V gave up 6 bases and J gave up 2 bases, with 13 bases separating them. DNA of the CDR3: TGTGCCAGCAGCCGGAGCGGTGTACAAGAGACCCAGTACTTC. Translating it yields CASSRSGVQETQYF.

The chain couples TRBV3-1 to TRBJ2-1; no firm D call. V lost 5 bases, J lost 5 bases, and 7 bases lay in between. CDR1 is LGHDT, CDR2 YNNKEL, per germline (reference sequence). The CDR3 is 12 residues long. This CDR3 is CASSARDNEQFF. The CDR3 coding sequence is TGTGCCAGCAGCGCCCGGGACAATGAGCAGTTCTTC.

The genes are TRBV20-1 and TRBJ2-3, with TRBD2 identical over 8 bases. The ends lost 0 bases at V and 4 bases at J; junction bases unmatched: 6. The CDR3 runs to 15 residues. The germline gives CDR1 DFQATT, CDR2 SNEGSKA (reference sequence). Here the CDR3 DNA reads TGCAGTGCTAGAGATCCAAGAGCGGGAGCAGATACGCAGTATTTT. This translates into CSARDPRAGADTQYF.

The chain has TRBV29-1 and TRBJ2-5; D unclear. The CDR3 totals 12 residues. With 6 bases removed from V and 2 bases from J, the gap between germline ends came to 10 bases. From germline, CDR1 is SQVTM and CDR2 ANQGSEA. Here the CDR3 DNA reads TGCAGCGTCCGCAGTGGACAAGAGACCCAGTACTTC. As protein: CSVRSGQETQYF.

On this clonotype itself: The junction does not match germline at one end; this may be a read error. The chain joins TRBV20-1 to TRBJ2-3; TRBD2 matches at 12 bases. This CDR3 contains 16 residues. Germline CDR1 reads DFQATT; CDR2 reads SNEGSKA (reference sequence). CDR3 in DNA: TGCAGTACTAGCGGACTAGCGGGGCCGATGGCAGATACGCAGTATTTT. This sequence encodes CSTSGLAGPMADTQYF.

This sequence joins TRBV7-9 and TRBJ2-7, with D uncertain. Germline loops: CDR1 SEHNR, CDR2 FQNEAQ (reference sequence). The CDR3 loop spans 16 amino acids. Trimming left V 5 bases short and J 6 bases short, with 23 bases between. The CDR3, as DNA: TGTGCCAGCAGCCCCCTTGGAACGAGTCTGTGGAGCGAGCAGTACTTC. Translated: CASSPLGTSLWSEQYF.

As regards this clonotype: The germline gene is not matched at one end of the junction; a read error may be the cause. The genes are TRBV20-1 and TRBJ1-6; D not resolved. CDR1 is DFQATT and CDR2 is SNEGSKA in the germline V gene (reference sequence). The CDR3 covers 14 residues. The CDR3 sequence: CSARVGQRNSPLHF. Written as DNA, the CDR3 is TGCAGTGCTAGAGTTGGTCAGAGAAATTCGCCCCTCCACTTT.

J is TRBJ1-2 and V is TRBV6-5; D gene ambiguous. The CDR3 totals 16 residues. Between the trimmed V and J ends, which lost 4 bases and 3 bases, there was a span of 18 bases. CDR1 and CDR2 from the germline V gene are MNHEY and SVGAGI. The CDR3 DNA follows: TGTGCCAGCAGTTCCTCGCCGGGAATATCGTACTATGGCTACACCTTC. Translating it yields CASSSSPGISYYGYTF.

Details on this clonotype: A read error may account for a junction end that differs from germline. CDR3 nucleotide sequence: TGTGCCAGCAGCCTACTAGAGAGCCACTACGAGCAGTGCTTC. Amino acid sequence: CASSLLESHYEQCF. The chain couples TRBV7-9 to TRBJ2-7; TRBD2 might be the D (5 bases). This CDR3 has 14 residues. Germline assignment: CDR1 SEHNR and CDR2 FQNEAQ (reference sequence).

This chain uses TRBV7-3 with TRBJ2-1; weak D call: TRBD2 (5 bases). The CDR3 totals 15 residues. CDR1 is SGHTA, CDR2 FQGTGA, per germline. The V end was cut by 3 bases, the J end by 5 bases, with 14 bases between. CDR3 protein: CASSFVATTHNEQFF. The CDR3 coding sequence is TGTGCCAGCAGCTTCGTAGCGACGACACACAATGAGCAGTTCTTC.

This clonotype was observed a few times. The J gene is TRBJ1-6, the V gene TRBV10-3; D gene unclear. This CDR3 is built from 15 residues. V was shortened by 5 bases and J by 14 bases, with 22 bases between the two germline ends. In germline, CDR1 is ENHRY, CDR2 SYGVKD. The CDR3 spells CAISPGLPPNRSLHF. The CDR3, as DNA: TGTGCCATCAGTCCAGGACTACCACCGAATAGATCCCTCCACTTT.

This clonotype was seen ten or more times. The chain links TRBV7-9 to TRBJ2-7, with D perhaps matching TRBD2 (6 bases). Germline V gene sequence: CDR1 SEHNR, CDR2 FQNEAQ (reference sequence). This CDR3 region has 13 residues. Trimming left V 1 base short and J 6 bases short, with 10 bases between. For the CDR3, the DNA is TGTGCCAGCAGCTTAGAGCGGGCAGGCGAGCAGTACTTC. Protein product: CASSLERAGEQYF.

As to this clonotype: A much larger clone lies one base from this, so it may be a read error. V is TRBV29-1 and J is TRBJ2-5; D is ambiguous. The CDR3 length is 15 residues. CDR1 SQVTM and CDR2 ANQGSEA come from the germline V gene. Trimming cost V 4 bases and J 4 bases, with 19 bases left between them. CDR3 nucleotide sequence: TGCAGCGTTGGTTTGGGATCCTTATCCAGAGAGACCCAGTACTTC. This translates into CSVGLGSLSRETQYF.

This clonotype was picked up a small number of times. The V and J genes are TRBV24-1 and TRBJ2-3, with D hard to call. Germline V gene lookup returns CDR1 KGHDR and CDR2 SFDVKD. V shed 7 bases and J shed 2 bases, with 9 bases lying between them. The CDR3 is 13 residues long. DNA of the CDR3: TGTGCCACCAGAGGGATATACACAGATACGCAGTATTTT. It translates to CATRGIYTDTQYF.

V usage is TRBV24-1 and J usage is TRBJ2-3; unclear D gene. In germline, CDR1 is KGHDR, CDR2 SFDVKD. The CDR3 is made up of 16 amino acids. V was cut by 3 bases and J by 1 base, with 13 bases left in between. CDR3 in amino acids: CATSDPRSLGTDTQYF. CDR3 sequence (DNA): TGTGCCACCAGTGATCCACGGTCGCTTGGCACAGATACGCAGTATTTT.

In this sample, this clonotype turned up a few times. The genes are TRBV7-2 and TRBJ2-5; tentatively, D is TRBD1 (5 bases). Germline V gene data show CDR1 as SGHTA and CDR2 as FQGNSA. V was shortened by 5 bases and J by 5 bases, with 18 bases between the two germline ends. This CDR3 spans 15 amino acids. CDR3 coding DNA: TGTGCCAGCAGCCGAGTCCCGACAGCAATTGAGACCCAGTACTTC. Its protein product is CASSRVPTAIETQYF.

The table lists this clonotype with a count of one. This chain connects TRBV5-1 to TRBJ2-7, with TRBD2 as a possible D gene (5 bases). CDR1 and CDR2 from the germline V gene are SGHRS and YFSETQ. V lost 4 bases and J 3 bases, leaving 11 bases between the germline ends. The CDR3 covers 13 residues. The CDR3 nucleotides read TGCGCCAGCAGCCGGAGAGAGGGCTACGAGCAGTACTTC. This codes for CASSRREGYEQYF.

The gene calls are TRBV3-1 and TRBJ1-5; no definite D call. V was trimmed by 4 bases and J by 3 bases, leaving 7 bases between them. The CDR3 covers 13 residues. From germline, CDR1 is LGHDT and CDR2 YNNKEL (reference sequence). DNA of the CDR3: TGTGCCAGCAGCCCCCTATACAATCAGCCCCAGCATTTT. Its translation: CASSPLYNQPQHF.

Many counts were recorded for this clonotype. This chain uses TRBV29-1 with TRBJ2-1; 13 nucleotides line up with TRBD2. V was pared by 7 bases and J by 12 bases, with 6 bases of the junction left unmatched. Germline V lookup: CDR1 SQVTM, CDR2 ANQGSEA. The CDR3 length is 12 residues. The CDR3 nucleotides are TGCAGCGCCGGGACTAGCGGGACACTGCAGTTCTTC. This encodes CSAGTSGTLQFF.

This chain connects TRBV20-1 to TRBJ1-4, with 8 bases fitting TRBD1. The J segment lost 8 bases and the V segment lost 4 bases, leaving 12 bases of the junction unmatched. Germline V gene sequence: CDR1 DFQATT, CDR2 SNEGSKA (reference sequence). This CDR3 is 15 amino acids long. The CDR3 coding sequence is TGCAGTGCTAACCCCGAGCGACAGGGGTGCGAAAAACTGTTTTTT. Translating gives CSANPERQGCEKLFF.

The chain has TRBV5-1 and TRBJ2-3, with D unresolved. In germline, CDR1 is SGHRS, CDR2 YFSETQ. The CDR3 length is 14 residues. V shed 1 base and J shed 2 bases, with 8 bases lying between them. CDR3 sequence (DNA): TGCGCCAGCAGCTTGTCACTTTACACAGATACGCAGTATTTT. Translating it yields CASSLSLYTDTQYF.